This TCR beta chain was captured in a study of shared clonotypes between healthy human individuals. Turning to the study itself: Sampling drew on donors who were a couple of women and three men aged 18 to 49. Regarding the study as a whole: Generation probabilities were higher for clonotypes shared across all four sorted-subset donors than for unshared ones.

CDR3 length equals 17 residues. Germline trimming cut 3 bases from V and 3 bases from J; bases unmatched to any gene: 9. The germline V gene encodes CDR1 SGHRS and CDR2 YFSETQ. As to this clone: Antigen specificity is unknown.

Authors' data handling: Because ImmunoSEQ provided only junction sequences with no quality scores, the filtering differed. Only in-frame clones appear in the TCRdb table, and some are missing; sequencing was by immunoSEQ multiplex PCR. V and J calls and clone size are as listed in that table; D and trimming were resolved from the DNA. The table includes around 1,100,000 clones, 70% to 80% detected once. This receptor was obtained from a man aged 18 to 29 in good health. Some clones in this sample may be carry-over from other donors' samples. This chain links TRBV5-1 with TRBJ1-3; TRBD1 matches 10 bases. Source material: memory CD4+ T cells from PBMCs. Specified subset: CD45RA-negative fraction. This CDR3 is CASSSRPRDRGGNTIYF. In DNA form, the CDR3 reads TGCGCCAGCAGCTCCCGCCCCCGGGACAGGGGTGGAAACACCATATATTTT. Filled out from reference TRBV5-1 and TRBJ1-3, the complete variable domain reads KAGVTQTPRYLIKTRGQQVTLSCSPISGHRSVSWYQQTPGQGLQFLFEYFSETQRNKGNFPGRFSGRQFSNSRSEMNVSTLELGDSALYLCASSSRPRDRGGNTIYFGEGSWLTVV.